This TCR beta chain derives from a study of cytomegalovirus exposure and HLA in healthy donors. For the study at large: Just over 80% of 398 genotyped donors fell in the Caucasian-associated ancestry cluster. Study-level results: A later analysis linked about 17,000 TCR beta sequences to HLA alleles at 0.05 false discovery rate. The authors later linked a missense DCLRE1C variant to TCR beta V- and J-gene trimming.

In the PCR, 60 Vbeta and 13 Jbeta primers were used. Per the original methods: In a later analysis, of roughly 83 million unique beta chains, about 12 million appeared in at least two donors. TCRdb's copy holds only in-frame clones and misses some; the assay was immunoSEQ multiplex PCR. V, J and clone size are those of that table, while D and trimming were read from the DNA. This table has 150,000 to 180,000 clones, about 75% appearing once. In germline, CDR1 is SGHTA, CDR2 FQGNSA. This CDR3 has 15 residues. Losses at the gene ends were 2 bases for V and 3 bases for J; bases not matched to a gene: 3. There are a few counts of this clone. What it binds is not known.

This chain connects TRBV7-2 to TRBJ2-7; 11 bases map to TRBD2. Sequencing was carried out using PBMCs. The TCR was taken from a man aged 18 to 29 in good health and CMV-seronegative. This CDR3 reads CASSLTSGSLYEQYF. CDR3 in DNA: TGTGCCAGCAGCTTAACTAGCGGGAGTCTCTACGAGCAGTACTTC.